These 20 T cell receptor beta chains were all obtained from the same sample, sequenced in a study of OX40 agonist ivuxolimab in advanced cancers. Clones were sequenced by immunoSEQ multiplex PCR, and TCRdb holds only the in-frame ones, with some missing. The sample holds fewer than 30,000 clones, 84% seen once. Specimen: CD4+ or CD8+ T cells sorted from blood, collected in a trial of the OX40 agonist ivuxolimab. These receptors originate from an adult with an advanced solid tumor such as melanoma, head and neck, liver or kidney cancer.

This rearrangement joins TRBV7-9 to TRBJ2-7; D is perhaps TRBD1 (6 bases). Germline V gene data show CDR1 as SEHNR and CDR2 as FQNEAQ (reference sequence). V lost 4 bases and J 2 bases, leaving 18 bases between the germline ends. This CDR3 has 16 residues. Here the CDR3 DNA reads TGTGCCAGCAGCTCGTACGCCGGGACAAACCCCTACGAGCAGTACTTC. Translation gives CASSSYAGTNPYEQYF. The full variable domain, rest sourced from reference TRBV7-9 and TRBJ2-7, is DTGVSQNPRHKITKRGQNVTFRCDPISEHNRLYWYRQTLGQGPEFLTYFQNEAQLEKSRLLSDRFSAERPKGSFSTLEIQRTEQGDSAMYLCASSSYAGTNPYEQYFGPGTRLTVT.

This chain uses TRBV7-9 with TRBJ2-7, with 9 bases identical to TRBD1. With V trimmed by 5 bases and J by 6 bases, 2 bases remained unmatched. The CDR3 contains 12 residues. Germline loops: CDR1 SEHNR, CDR2 FQNEAQ (reference sequence). The CDR3 DNA follows: TGTGCCAGCAGCGGGGACAGGGCCGAGCAGTACTTC. Translated, it gives CASSGDRAEQYF.

This clone showed up just once. J is TRBJ2-7 and V is TRBV7-6; D unresolved. Germline V gene data show CDR1 as SGHVS and CDR2 as FNYEAQ. V was shortened by 0 bases and J by 0 bases, with 9 bases between the two germline ends. The CDR3 runs 15 residues. CDR3 protein: CASSLAAGPSYEQYF. The DNA of the CDR3 is TGTGCCAGCAGCTTAGCGGCAGGTCCCTCCTACGAGCAGTACTTC.

The chain is built from TRBV6-5 and TRBJ1-5, with D possibly being TRBD1 (5 bases). Trimming shortened V by 8 bases and J by 4 bases, and 18 bases separated the two germline ends. The CDR3 is 15 residues long. Germline V CDR1 and CDR2: MNHEY, SVGAGI. CDR3: CASGLTGTGNQPQHF. CDR3 in DNA: TGTGCCAGCGGGCTCACCGGGACTGGAAATCAGCCCCAGCATTTT.

This clone occurred once. J is TRBJ1-1 and V is TRBV9; a possible D gene is TRBD1 (5 bases). The CDR3 has 18 amino acids. Trimming pared 0 bases from V and 0 bases from J, leaving 18 bases between. In germline, CDR1 is SGDLS, CDR2 YYNGEE. For the CDR3, the DNA is TGTGCCAGCAGCGTAGAGCCCAATCCGGGGGTTATGAACACTGAAGCTTTCTTT. It yields the protein CASSVEPNPGVMNTEAFF.

The J gene is TRBJ2-5, the V gene TRBV6-5; D is unclear. Germline loops: CDR1 MNHEY, CDR2 SVGAGI. Trimming removed 2 bases from V and 3 bases from J, with 13 bases in between. CDR3 size: 15 residues. CDR3 sequence reads: CASSYTISLKETQYF. The CDR3 DNA is TGTGCCAGCAGTTACACGATAAGCCTAAAAGAGACCCAGTACTTC.

This clone is termed medium-sized (0.01 to 0.1%). Written as DNA, the CDR3 is TGTGCCAGTAGTGCCAGGACAGGGGGCAGGTACGAGCAGTACTTC. It specifies CASSARTGGRYEQYF. This chain joins TRBV19 and TRBJ2-7, with 11 bases lining up with TRBD1. The CDR3 is 15 amino acids. The V gene end was trimmed by 5 bases and the J gene end by 4 bases; junction bases not matched to a gene: 7. Germline V gene data show CDR1 as LNHDA and CDR2 as SQIVND (reference sequence).

The chain employs TRBV21-1 and TRBJ1-6. TRBV21-1 is reported as a pseudogene. The CDR3 totals 16 residues. The CDR3 DNA is TGTGCCAGCAGCCCCCGGGGGGAGAGCGATAATTCACCCCTCCACTTT. Protein product: CASSPRGESDNSPLHF.

The rearrangement uses TRBV4-3 and TRBJ2-2; TRBD2 aligns across 7 bases. The CDR3 consists of 16 residues. With 4 bases clipped from V and 6 bases from J, the junction kept 11 bases outside the gene matches. Per the germline V gene, CDR1 is LGHNA and CDR2 is YSLEER. In DNA form, the CDR3 reads TGCGCCAGCAGCCCCAGAGCGGTACTAGCGTCCGGGGAGCTGTTTTTT. It codes for CASSPRAVLASGELFF.

The chain is built from TRBV5-6 and TRBJ1-1; the D is unclear. V was trimmed by 2 bases and J by 1 base, leaving 6 bases between them. CDR3 length: 13 amino acids. Germline CDR1 and CDR2: SGHDT and YYEEEE. For the CDR3, the DNA is TGTGCCAGCAGCTTCGGATCGAACACTGAAGCTTTCTTT. Translating it yields CASSFGSNTEAFF.

The chain links TRBV27 to TRBJ1-1; TRBD1 is a possible D gene (6 bases). Germline CDR1 and CDR2: MNHEY and SMNVEV (reference sequence). The CDR3 has 14 residues. Trimming pared 4 bases from V and 3 bases from J, leaving 12 bases between. CDR3 sequence reads: CASSWYREDTEAFF. CDR3 coding DNA: TGTGCCAGCAGTTGGTACAGGGAGGACACTGAAGCTTTCTTT.

The J gene is TRBJ2-3, the V gene TRBV18, with unresolved D. Germline V gene lookup returns CDR1 KGHSH and CDR2 LQKENI. The CDR3 totals 11 residues. Trimming removed 2 bases at V and 6 bases at J, with 3 bases between. The CDR3 bases are TGTGCCAGCTCACCAAGCGATACGCAGTATTTT. Encoded protein: CASSPSDTQYF.

In this sample, this clone turned up a few times. The rearrangement uses TRBV7-9 and TRBJ1-1; 7 bases map to TRBD1. CDR1 SEHNR and CDR2 FQNEAQ come from the germline V gene (reference sequence). The V gene end was trimmed by 1 base and the J gene end by 4 bases; junction bases not matched to a gene: 3. The CDR3 length is 14 residues. The CDR3 is CASSLVYRGTEAFF. CDR3 in DNA: TGTGCCAGCAGCTTAGTCTACAGGGGCACTGAAGCTTTCTTT.

This chain connects TRBV6-1 to TRBJ1-1; a possible D gene is TRBD1 (5 bases). V shed 0 bases and J shed 3 bases, with 20 bases lying between them. The CDR3 covers 18 residues. Germline CDR1 MNHNS, CDR2 SASEGT. DNA for the CDR3: TGTGCCAGCAGTGAAGCTTCAGGGTGGTTAGGTAGAGACACTGAAGCTTTCTTT. Translating gives CASSEASGWLGRDTEAFF.

This clone showed up just once. The CDR3 DNA follows: TGTGCCAGCGCATCGTTTAGGAGCTCCTACAATGAGCAGTTCTTC. It yields the protein CASASFRSSYNEQFF. V and J are TRBV28 and TRBJ2-1; D uncertain. Germline V gene sequence: CDR1 MDHEN, CDR2 SYDVKM. This CDR3 comprises 15 residues. Deletions cut 8 bases from V and 0 bases from J, with 14 bases between.

This clone was seen more than once but under ten times. The V and J genes are TRBV2 and TRBJ2-7, with D perhaps TRBD1 (5 bases). The CDR3 is 19 residues long. The germline V gene encodes CDR1 SNHLY and CDR2 FYNNEI. The germline V and J ends were trimmed by 0 bases and 2 bases, with 23 bases remaining between them. CDR3 protein: CASSEAKYSQAWGPYEQYF. The CDR3 DNA is TGTGCCAGCAGTGAAGCGAAATACTCGCAAGCGTGGGGCCCCTACGAGCAGTACTTC.

The chain is built from TRBV7-9 and TRBJ2-1; D unclear. With 10 bases removed from V and 6 bases from J, the gap between germline ends came to 10 bases. This CDR3 has 11 amino acids. Germline V CDR1 and CDR2: SEHNR, FQNEAQ (reference sequence). CDR3 amino acids: CATFLVNEQFF. The CDR3 bases are TGTGCCACTTTTTTGGTCAATGAGCAGTTCTTC.

The chain combines TRBV6-5 with TRBJ2-3; D might be TRBD1 or TRBD2, each matching 5 bases. Germline V gives CDR1 MNHEY, CDR2 SVGAGI. V gave up 2 bases and J gave up 2 bases, with 11 bases separating them. CDR3 length: 15 amino acids. CDR3 sequence (DNA): TGTGCCAGCAGTTACCGGGGCGACCCCACAGATACGCAGTATTTT. It yields the protein CASSYRGDPTDTQYF.

The V and J genes are TRBV5-4 and TRBJ2-1; D not resolved. The germline gives CDR1 SGHNT, CDR2 YYREEE (reference sequence). Trimming cost V 3 bases and J 10 bases, with 8 bases left between them. The CDR3 extends over 11 amino acids. In nucleotides, the CDR3 is TGTGCCAGCAGCTACGGTTGGGAGCAGTTCTTC. It is translated as CASSYGWEQFF.

This clone appeared a single time. This chain connects TRBV12-5 to TRBJ2-3; D is uncertain. CDR3 length: 12 amino acids. V lost 8 bases and J lost 0, with 6 bases in between. Per germline, CDR1 LGHNT and CDR2 FRNRAP. This CDR3 reads CASSQSTDTQYF. The CDR3 DNA sequence: TGTGCTAGTAGCCAGAGCACAGATACGCAGTATTTT. Variable domain in full (rest from reference TRBV12-5 and TRBJ2-3): DARVTQTPRHKVTEMGQEVTMRCQPILGHNTVFWYRQTMMQGLELLAYFRNRAPLDDSGMPKDRFSAEMPDATLATLKIQPSEPRDSAVYFCASSQSTDTQYFGPGTRLTVL.